This T cell receptor (beta chain) was sequenced during a study of T cells in narcolepsy. Study results and caveats: Healthy controls reportedly lacked the autoreactive clonotypes serially found in patients' blood.

Generated by immunoSEQ multiplex PCR, the TCRdb table keeps only in-frame clones and is missing some. The data contain about 35,000 clones, approximately 84% of them seen just once; the ten biggest clones take up approximately 0.99%. The CDR3 is made up of 13 amino acids. CDR1 and CDR2 from the germline V gene are ENHRY and SYGVKD. V lost 6 bases, J lost 4 bases, and 5 bases stayed unmatched. A note on this clone: What it binds is unknown.

The specimen was memory (CD45RA-) CD4+ T cells from blood. The chain uses TRBV10-3 and TRBJ2-5; 7 positions agree with TRBD1. The sequence was obtained from a human donor in good health. The DNA of the CDR3 is TGTGCCATCAGGGGACAGTTGGGAGAGACCCAGTACTTC. This translates into CAIRGQLGETQYF.